These 29 T cell receptor beta chains were sequenced from one sample in a study of T cells in Graves' hyperthyroidism and ophthalmopathy. Amplified TCR beta CDR3 regions derived from RNA transcripts. A set of HTBI primers served as the primers for a first-round RT-PCR of the TCR CDR3. TCRdb re-called the multiplex PCR reads with MiXCR, one entry per CDR3 protein. Of some 270,000 distinct CDR3 sequences listed, around 15% were seen once; the top ten hold approximately 7.9%. Sequencing was done on a sample of blood. These receptors all come from a woman aged 35 to 49 with Graves' hyperthyroidism.

This chain joins TRBV30 and TRBJ2-1; TRBD1 might be the D (6 bases). The CDR3 has 12 amino acids. From germline, CDR1 is GTSNPN and CDR2 SVGIG (reference sequence). The germline V and J ends were trimmed by 8 bases and 8 bases, with 16 bases remaining between them. CDR3 coding DNA: TGTGCCCGAAGAACAGGGAACCATGAGCAGTTCTTC. The encoded protein is CARRTGNHEQFF. The full variable domain, rest sourced from reference TRBV30 and TRBJ2-1, is SQTIHQWPATLVQPVGSPLSLECTVEGTSNPNLYWYRQAAGRGLQLLFYSVGIGQISSEVPQNLSASRPQDRQFILSSKKLLLSDSGFYLCARRTGNHEQFFGPGTRLTVL.

There are many counts of this clonotype. This rearrangement joins TRBV20-1 to TRBJ1-5; D not resolved. The V end was cut by 3 bases, the J end by 3 bases, with 15 bases between. This CDR3 has 15 residues. In germline, CDR1 is DFQATT, CDR2 SNEGSKA (reference sequence). In nucleotides, the CDR3 is TGCAGTGCTAGCGTGGGTCTAACGGCCAATCAGCCCCAGCATTTT. Translating it yields CSASVGLTANQPQHF.

In its sample, this clonotype was seen many times. The rearrangement links TRBV28 to TRBJ1-4; possibly TRBD1 for D (5 bases). The germline CDR1 and CDR2 sequences are MDHEN and SYDVKM. The V and J ends lost 3 bases and 2 bases respectively, with 7 bases between them. The CDR3 contains 14 residues. Here the CDR3 DNA reads TGTGCCAGCAGTTTCTGGGGCACTAATGAAAAACTGTTTTTT. Translation gives CASSFWGTNEKLFF.

This clonotype showed up many times. This chain uses TRBV3-1 with TRBJ1-1, with 9 nucleotides matching TRBD1. J gave up 4 bases and V 4 bases, and 4 bases lay outside the gene matches. CDR3 length equals 14 residues. Germline V gives CDR1 LGHDT, CDR2 YNNKEL (reference sequence). This CDR3 is CASSPGQGFTEAFF. DNA of the CDR3: TGTGCCAGCAGCCCCGGACAGGGGTTCACTGAAGCTTTCTTT.

This clonotype showed up just a few times. V usage is TRBV12-3 or TRBV12-4 and J usage is TRBJ2-7; 11 nucleotides agree with TRBD2. The CDR3 spans 15 residues. V gave up 6 bases and J gave up 2 bases; unmatched junction bases: 6. Written as DNA, the CDR3 is TGTGCCAGCAGCCTGAGACTAGCGGGACCCTACGAGCAGTACTTC. It yields the protein CASSLRLAGPYEQYF.

With respect to this clonotype: This may be a read error, as it is one base from a much larger clone. The chain employs TRBV29-1 and TRBJ1-1; TRBD1 matches at 7 bases. Germline CDR1 and CDR2: SQVTM and ANQGSEA. The CDR3 length is 12 residues. In DNA, the CDR3 is TGCAGCGCCACACAGGGGAACGCTGAAGCTTTCTTT. Translation: CSATQGNAEAFF.

The V gene is TRBV4-1, the J gene TRBJ1-6; D possibly corresponds to TRBD1 (5 bases). Germline V gives CDR1 MGHRA, CDR2 YSYEKL. V lost 4 bases and J lost 8, with 27 bases in between. CDR3 length equals 19 residues. The CDR3 DNA follows: TGCGCCAGCAGCCCGAGATCCCTCGGGGGGGAAGGCGTGGATTCACCCCTCCACTTT. Protein product: CASSPRSLGGEGVDSPLHF.

This clonotype was counted ten times or more. The chain combines TRBV6-1 with TRBJ1-1; 8 bases are shared with TRBD1. Trimming at V came to 5 bases and at J to 1 base, leaving 6 bases not matched to a gene. The CDR3 is 15 residues long. CDR1 and CDR2 (germline): MNHNS, SASEGT. The CDR3 sequence is CASSPPGTGNTEAFF. The CDR3 DNA reads TGTGCCAGCAGTCCCCCCGGGACAGGGAACACTGAAGCTTTCTTT.

This clonotype was picked up many times. The genes are TRBV27 and TRBJ1-2; 7 nucleotides match TRBD1. In germline, CDR1 is MNHEY, CDR2 SMNVEV (reference sequence). Trimming removed 7 bases from V and 5 bases from J; junction bases left unmatched: 10. This CDR3 comprises 14 residues. CDR3 region: CASNKAGTDYGYTF. The CDR3 nucleotides are TGTGCCAGCAATAAAGCAGGGACAGATTATGGCTACACCTTC.

In this sample, this clonotype turned up many times. The rearrangement links TRBV11-3 to TRBJ1-1; a possible D gene is TRBD1 (6 bases). V lost 5 bases, J lost 5 bases, and 18 bases lay in between. This CDR3 contains 15 residues. CDR1 and CDR2 from the germline V gene are SGHNT and YENEEA. CDR3 sequence reads: CASSPPRGPETEAFF. The CDR3 nucleotides read TGTGCCAGCAGCCCTCCCCGGGGGCCGGAGACTGAAGCTTTCTTT. The full variable domain, its missing parts supplied by reference TRBV11-3 and TRBJ1-1, is EAGVVQSPRYKIIEKKQPVAFWCNPISGHNTLYWYLQNLGQGPELLIRYENEEAVDDSQLPKDRFSAERLKGVDSTLKIQPAELGDSAVYLCASSPPRGPETEAFFGQGTRLTVV.

This clonotype was counted ten times or more. V is TRBV19 and J is TRBJ2-1, with 10 bases identical to TRBD1. Unmatched junction bases numbered 7, after V lost 1 base and J lost 7 bases. The CDR3 has 16 residues. Germline V gene data show CDR1 as LNHDA and CDR2 as SQIVND (reference sequence). The CDR3 is CASSIGGTGAGNEQFF. The CDR3 DNA is TGTGCCAGTAGTATAGGGGGGACAGGGGCCGGTAATGAGCAGTTCTTC.

The chain recombines TRBV30 with TRBJ1-5; 7 nucleotides agree with TRBD1. The CDR3 is 14 residues long. J was trimmed by 5 bases and V by 2 bases; bases with no gene match: 6. Germline values: CDR1 GTSNPN, CDR2 SVGIG (reference sequence). CDR3 sequence reads: CAWSQGQPHQPQHF. CDR3 sequence (DNA): TGTGCCTGGAGTCAGGGACAGCCCCATCAGCCCCAGCATTTT.

This clonotype has a count of ten or more. The V call is TRBV29-1, the J call TRBJ2-1, with TRBD2 matching over 9 bases. The CDR3 has 13 amino acids. The germline CDR1 and CDR2 sequences are SQVTM and ANQGSEA. In DNA, the CDR3 is TGCACCGCCGTGACTAGCGGATACAATGAGCAGTTCTTC. It encodes CTAVTSGYNEQFF.

Ten or more counts support this clonotype. This chain connects TRBV27 to TRBJ1-1; D not certain. Germline assignment: CDR1 MNHEY and CDR2 SMNVEV (reference sequence). Trimming stripped 8 bases from V and 2 bases from J, with 15 bases between. This CDR3 spans 14 amino acids. The CDR3 loop is CASLPAEVNTEAFF. The CDR3 DNA sequence: TGTGCCAGCCTTCCCGCCGAGGTCAACACTGAAGCTTTCTTT.

This clonotype has ten or more counts. The chain employs TRBV24-1 and TRBJ1-1, with TRBD1 matching over 7 bases. V lost 4 bases to trimming and J lost 7 bases; unmatched junction nucleotides: 8. The CDR3 totals 14 residues. Germline CDR1 and CDR2: KGHDR and SFDVKD. CDR3 in DNA: TGTGCCACCAGTGACTCAAGCTACAGGGGTGAAGCTTTCTTT. Translating it yields CATSDSSYRGEAFF.

A few counts support this clonotype. The gene calls are TRBV20-1 and TRBJ2-1; 12 bases align to TRBD2. This CDR3 region has 18 residues. Germline values: CDR1 DFQATT, CDR2 SNEGSKA (reference sequence). The J segment lost 6 bases and the V segment lost 2 bases, leaving 14 bases of the junction unmatched. The CDR3 coding sequence is TGCAGTGCTAGATCCAGACTAGCGGGAGAGGGAATAGGCAATGAGCAGTTCTTC. Encoded protein: CSARSRLAGEGIGNEQFF.

This clonotype has only a few counts. V usage is TRBV9 and J usage is TRBJ2-7; TRBD2 matches 9 bases. The CDR3 totals 14 residues. Germline CDR1 reads SGDLS; CDR2 reads YYNGEE. Losses at the gene ends were 0 bases for V and 6 bases for J; bases not matched to a gene: 4. The CDR3 DNA reads as TGTGCCAGCAGCGTAGGCGGGAGGGCCTCCGAGCAGTACTTC. This gives the protein CASSVGGRASEQYF.

The chain is built from TRBV30 and TRBJ2-3; TRBD2 aligns across 7 bases. Trimming removed 8 bases from V and 7 bases from J; junction bases left unmatched: 6. The V gene's germline CDR1 is GTSNPN and CDR2 SVGIG (reference sequence). The CDR3 has 11 residues. For the CDR3, the DNA is TGTGCCCGGGGGGACGGGTATACGCAGTATTTT. Translation gives CARGDGYTQYF. The complete variable domain, with remaining parts taken from reference TRBV30 and TRBJ2-3, reads SQTIHQWPATLVQPVGSPLSLECTVEGTSNPNLYWYRQAAGRGLQLLFYSVGIGQISSEVPQNLSASRPQDRQFILSSKKLLLSDSGFYLCARGDGYTQYFGPGTRLTVL.

The table lists this clonotype with many counts. CDR3 in DNA: TGTGCCAGCAGCCTTTTAGCGGGGACGGGAGAGACCCAGTACTTC. It is translated as CASSLLAGTGETQYF. V is TRBV7-8 and J is TRBJ2-5; 8 bases align to TRBD2. Trimming at V came to 5 bases and at J to 4 bases, leaving 9 bases not matched to a gene. Germline values: CDR1 SGHVS, CDR2 FQNEAQ. This CDR3 comprises 15 residues.

This clonotype was observed a few times. J is TRBJ2-1 and V is TRBV6-1; either TRBD1 or TRBD2 may fit D (5 bases each). V was trimmed by 5 bases and J by 0 bases, leaving 11 bases between them. Germline V CDR1 and CDR2: MNHNS, SASEGT. CDR3 length equals 15 residues. CDR3 coding DNA: TGTGCCAGCAGTATGGGGGAGAGCTCCTACAATGAGCAGTTCTTC. Amino acids: CASSMGESSYNEQFF.

This clonotype was recorded at least ten times. This chain joins TRBV11-3 and TRBJ2-7; 10 nucleotides match TRBD1. This CDR3 has 15 amino acids. The ends lost 1 base at V and 6 bases at J; junction bases unmatched: 6. Germline loops: CDR1 SGHNT, CDR2 YENEEA. The CDR3 region has the DNA TGTGCCAGCAGCTTAGCTGGGGACAGGGGCGGCGAGCAGTACTTC. Amino acids: CASSLAGDRGGEQYF.

The rearrangement links TRBV4-1 to TRBJ1-2, with no clear D. The CDR3 has 17 amino acids. The germline V gene encodes CDR1 MGHRA and CDR2 YSYEKL. V was clipped by 0 bases and J by 2 bases, with 16 bases between them. In DNA, the CDR3 is TGCGCCAGCAGCCAAGATCTGGGGAAAAGGGAAAACTATGGCTACACCTTC. As protein: CASSQDLGKRENYGYTF.

The chain recombines TRBV15 with TRBJ2-2; TRBD2 matches 7 bases. Germline CDR1 is LNHNV and CDR2 is YYDKDF (reference sequence). CDR3 size: 13 residues. V lost 8 bases and J lost 2; bases outside the gene matches: 2. The CDR3 is CATAGDNTGELFF. The CDR3 DNA sequence: TGTGCCACCGCGGGGGACAACACCGGGGAGCTGTTTTTT. Based on the CDR3 plus reference TRBV15 and TRBJ2-2, the full variable domain is DAMVIQNPRYQVTQFGKPVTLSCSQTLNHNVMYWYQQKSSQAPKLLFHYYDKDFNNEADTPDNFQSRRPNTSFCFLDIRSPGLGDTAMYLCATAGDNTGELFFGEGSRLTVL.

This clonotype was seen many times. V and J are TRBV5-1 and TRBJ1-4, with D hard to call. CDR3 length: 14 residues. The germline V gene encodes CDR1 SGHRS and CDR2 YFSETQ. Trimming took off 4 bases at V and 5 bases at J, with 12 bases between the two ends. The CDR3 spells CASSASTGNEKLFF. The CDR3 DNA sequence: TGCGCCAGCAGCGCTAGTACCGGCAATGAAAAACTGTTTTTT.

The chain has TRBV12-3 or TRBV12-4 and TRBJ1-2, with D unresolved. This CDR3 is 11 amino acids long. The V end was cut by 4 bases, the J end by 14 bases, with 14 bases between. CDR3 DNA: TGTGCCAGCAGTTCTGGACCTATATGGACCTTC. Amino acid sequence: CASSSGPIWTF.

In its sample, this clonotype was seen many times. The CDR3 DNA reads TGTGCCAGCAGCAGGGTTGGGGAGACCCAGTACTTC. Translating gives CASSRVGETQYF. The rearrangement links TRBV2 to TRBJ2-5, with D perhaps TRBD1 (5 bases). Germline V gene data show CDR1 as SNHLY and CDR2 as FYNNEI. Trimming removed 6 bases at V and 5 bases at J, with 10 bases between. CDR3 length: 12 residues.

This clonotype was recorded many times. The rearrangement links TRBV24-1 to TRBJ1-5, with 10 bases aligning to TRBD1. Trimming took 3 bases from V and 2 from J; bases not matched to a gene: 3. CDR1 KGHDR and CDR2 SFDVKD come from the germline V gene. This CDR3 comprises 16 residues. This CDR3 is CATSDRGTGGNQPQHF. For the CDR3, the DNA is TGTGCCACCAGTGATCGAGGGACAGGGGGCAATCAGCCCCAGCATTTT.

This clonotype was counted ten times or more. The chain employs TRBV20-1 and TRBJ1-1; possibly TRBD1 for D (5 bases). The CDR3 consists of 13 residues. Germline loops: CDR1 DFQATT, CDR2 SNEGSKA (reference sequence). Trimming took 4 bases from V and 1 from J, leaving 10 bases between them. CDR3 DNA sequence: TGCAGTGCTATGGCTACAGGGAACACTGAAGCTTTCTTT. This sequence encodes CSAMATGNTEAFF.

This clonotype has ten or more counts. The chain uses TRBV6-1 and TRBJ1-1, with TRBD1 as a possible D gene (5 bases). Trimming left V 3 bases short and J 4 bases short, with 12 bases between. Germline CDR1 MNHNS, CDR2 SASEGT. This CDR3 spans 14 amino acids. CDR3 protein: CASSDRRGRTEAFF. CDR3 nucleotides: TGTGCCAGCAGTGATCGTCGGGGACGCACTGAAGCTTTCTTT.